The next 31 T cell receptor beta chains were all read from a single sample in a study of T cell responses to AZD1222 COVID-19 vaccine. TCRdb keeps only in-frame clones here, not all; method: immunoSEQ multiplex PCR. The repertoire holds 150,000 or so clones, around 89% seen once, with approximately 5.1% in the top ten. The sequencing here drew on peripheral blood, taken on day 0 of AZD1222 vaccination. Receptors were obtained from an adult in good health.

The chain uses TRBV10-3 and TRBJ2-1; D assignment may be TRBD1 or TRBD2 (5 bases each). The CDR3 has 14 residues. The V gene's germline CDR1 is ENHRY and CDR2 SYGVKD. Trimming left V 3 bases short and J 8 bases short, with 14 bases between. CDR3 in DNA: TGTGCCATCAGTGACCGGGGCTCCGGGCATGAGCAGTTCTTC. Amino acid sequence: CAISDRGSGHEQFF.

The V call is TRBV6-2 or TRBV6-3, the J call TRBJ1-1, with no clear D. Trimming shortened V by 2 bases and J by 5 bases, and 12 bases separated the two germline ends. Looked up from germline, CDR1 is MNHEY and CDR2 is SVGEGT. This CDR3 is 14 amino acids long. The CDR3 coding sequence is TGTGCCAGCAGTTACGGCCAGGTATGGACTGAAGCTTTCTTT. Protein product: CASSYGQVWTEAFF.

The V call is TRBV5-8, the J call TRBJ1-1; 7 positions agree with TRBD1. Unmatched junction bases numbered 12, after V lost 2 bases and J lost 5 bases. Germline-derived CDR1 and CDR2 are SGHTS and YDEGEE. The CDR3 has 16 residues. This chain's CDR3 is CASSLRQGGIGTEAFF. The CDR3 coding sequence is TGTGCCAGCAGCTTACGACAGGGAGGAATAGGAACTGAAGCTTTCTTT. The full variable domain, its missing parts supplied by reference TRBV5-8 and TRBJ1-1, is EAGVTQSPTHLIKTRGQQATLRCSPISGHTSVYWYQQALGLGLQFLLWYDEGEERNRGNFPPRFSGRQFPNYSSELNVNALELEDSALYLCASSLRQGGIGTEAFFGQGTRLTVV.

The V and J genes are TRBV9 and TRBJ2-1, with 10 bases matching TRBD2. CDR1 is SGDLS, CDR2 YYNGEE, per germline. The CDR3 has 14 amino acids. The V and J ends lost 4 bases and 7 bases, in that order; junction bases with no gene match: 5. CDR3 DNA sequence: TGTGCCAGCAGCTCCGGACTAGCGGAGAATGAGCAGTTCTTC. It yields the protein CASSSGLAENEQFF.

This chain links TRBV7-8 with TRBJ2-7, with D maybe TRBD1 (5 bases). Per the germline V gene, CDR1 is SGHVS and CDR2 is FQNEAQ. V gave up 5 bases and J gave up 5 bases, with 13 bases separating them. The CDR3 runs to 13 residues. The CDR3 DNA reads TGTGCCAGCAGCCGATTCTCAGGGAACGAGCAGTACTTC. Residues: CASSRFSGNEQYF. The entire variable domain, with the rest obtained from reference TRBV7-8 and TRBJ2-7, is as follows: GAGVSQSPRYKVAKRGQDVALRCDPISGHVSLFWYQQALGQGPEFLTYFQNEAQLDKSGLPSDRFFAERPEGSVSTLKIQRTQQEDSAVYLCASSRFSGNEQYFGPGTRLTVT.

This sequence joins TRBV9 and TRBJ1-4; D uncertain. Germline-derived CDR1 and CDR2 are SGDLS and YYNGEE. The CDR3 totals 14 residues. Trimming cost V 2 bases and J 5 bases, with 10 bases left between them. This CDR3 is CASSVTSRNEKLFF. The DNA of the CDR3 is TGTGCCAGCAGCGTGACCAGCCGGAATGAAAAACTGTTTTTT.

The chain employs TRBV7-2 and TRBJ1-2; D gene ambiguous. The ends were cut back, 5 bases at V and 8 bases at J, with 12 bases in the middle. The germline gives CDR1 SGHTA, CDR2 FQGNSA. The CDR3 is made up of 12 amino acids. Written as DNA, the CDR3 is TGTGCCAGCAGCCGGGATGCGTTGGGCTACACCTTC. This encodes CASSRDALGYTF.

This clone was detected once. The chain couples TRBV7-7 to TRBJ2-1; TRBD2 aligns across 13 bases. CDR3 length: 15 residues. Germline lookup yields CDR1 SSHAT and CDR2 FNYEAQ (reference sequence). The V segment lost 5 bases and the J segment 7 bases; nucleotides outside the gene matches: 5. This chain's CDR3 is CASSLLAGGGNEQFF. The CDR3 bases are TGTGCCAGCAGCCTACTAGCGGGAGGGGGGAATGAGCAGTTCTTC. Looking up the rest from reference TRBV7-7 and TRBJ2-1 gives the full variable domain: GAGVSQSPRYKVTKRGQDVTLRCDPISSHATLYWYQQALGQGPEFLTYFNYEAQPDKSGLPSDRFSAERPEGSISTLTIQRTEQRDSAMYRCASSLLAGGGNEQFFGPGTRLTVL.

The gene calls are TRBV12-3 or TRBV12-4 and TRBJ2-1; D is uncertain. The V gene lost 8 bases and the J gene lost 4 bases, with 12 bases spanning the gap. The CDR3 is 13 amino acids. Here the CDR3 reads CASVDDGYNEQFF. The CDR3 DNA sequence: TGTGCCAGCGTCGACGACGGATACAATGAGCAGTTCTTC.

The count of this clone is one. This chain links TRBV10-3 with TRBJ1-6, with 7 bases identical to TRBD1. The CDR3 loop spans 13 amino acids. V was clipped by 7 bases and J by 9 bases; unmatched bases: 6. Germline CDR1 and CDR2: ENHRY and SYGVKD. The CDR3 nucleotides read TGTGCCATCAAGAGGGGGCCGGCTTCACCCCTCCACTTT. This encodes CAIKRGPASPLHF.

The V and J genes are TRBV4-3 and TRBJ2-7, with 10 bases matching TRBD2. V lost 4 bases and J lost 2; bases outside the gene matches: 5. The V gene's germline CDR1 is LGHNA and CDR2 YSLEER. CDR3 size: 15 residues. The CDR3 bases are TGCGCCAGCAGCCTAGGACTAGCGGAAACCTACGAGCAGTACTTC. Translated, it gives CASSLGLAETYEQYF.

The sample holds one count of this clone. This chain connects TRBV3-1 (or the pseudogene TRBV3-2) to TRBJ2-3; D not certain. Germline V lookup: CDR1 LGHDT, CDR2 YNNKEL (reference sequence). This CDR3 is built from 13 residues. V was trimmed by 8 bases and J by 5 bases, leaving 14 bases between them. CDR3 DNA sequence: TGTGCCAGCCGTTTGGGATCGGGAGATACGCAGTATTTT. Translated: CASRLGSGDTQYF.

The rearrangement uses TRBV18 and TRBJ1-1, with a tentative D call TRBD1 (5 bases). Trimming stripped 1 base from V and 1 base from J, with 10 bases between. Germline V CDR1 and CDR2: KGHSH, LQKENI. The CDR3 extends over 15 amino acids. The CDR3 DNA follows: TGTGCCAGCTCACCACAGTTCGGGGGGAACACTGAAGCTTTCTTT. Translation: CASSPQFGGNTEAFF.

The chain is built from TRBV5-8 and TRBJ2-1; 8 positions agree with TRBD2. Germline CDR1 and CDR2: SGHTS and YDEGEE. The CDR3 loop spans 16 amino acids. Germline trimming cut 5 bases from V and 2 bases from J; bases unmatched to any gene: 9. The CDR3 sequence is CASSSLAAATYNEQFF. The CDR3 DNA is TGTGCCAGCAGTTCACTAGCGGCCGCTACCTACAATGAGCAGTTCTTC.

This sequence joins TRBV6-2 or TRBV6-3 and TRBJ1-2; tentative D call: TRBD1 (5 bases). This CDR3 contains 16 residues. Trimming pared 2 bases from V and 4 bases from J, leaving 17 bases between. Germline values: CDR1 MNHEY, CDR2 SVGEGT. DNA for the CDR3: TGTGCCAGCAGTTACGCTTGGGGTGAGGGGCTCTATGGCTACACCTTC. Amino acid sequence: CASSYAWGEGLYGYTF.

The V gene is TRBV6-5, the J gene TRBJ2-3; TRBD2 might be the D (5 bases). Germline-derived CDR1 and CDR2 are MNHEY and SVGAGI. Trimming took off 2 bases at V and 3 bases at J, with 6 bases between the two ends. The CDR3 loop spans 13 amino acids. CDR3 region: CASSYGSTDTQYF. The CDR3 region has the DNA TGTGCCAGCAGTTACGGGAGTACAGATACGCAGTATTTT.

About this clone: The sample contains more than one DNA sequence encoding this CDR3. The chain carries TRBV28 and TRBJ1-5; the D is unclear. The CDR3 extends over 16 amino acids. V shed 2 bases and J shed 0 bases, with 11 bases lying between them. Germline V CDR1 and CDR2: MDHEN, SYDVKM. The CDR3: CASSLLGHYSNQPQHF. The CDR3 nucleotides read TGTGCCAGCAGTTTACTAGGTCACTATAGCAATCAGCCCCAGCATTTT.

The CDR3: CSVEDRDLQETQYF. CDR3 bases: TGCAGCGTTGAAGATCGGGACTTACAAGAGACCCAGTACTTC. The chain employs TRBV29-1 and TRBJ2-5; possible D gene TRBD2, 6 bases. V was cut by 0 bases and J by 2 bases, with 10 bases left in between. This CDR3 has 14 residues. Germline V lookup: CDR1 SQVTM, CDR2 ANQGSEA.

The J gene is TRBJ1-5, the V gene TRBV6-2 or TRBV6-3, with 8 bases identical to TRBD1. The germline gives CDR1 MNHEY, CDR2 SVGEGT. V lost 0 bases to trimming and J lost 7 bases; unmatched junction nucleotides: 5. The CDR3 is made up of 15 amino acids. CDR3 sequence reads: CASSYSRQGIQPQHF. The CDR3 nucleotides are TGTGCCAGCAGTTACTCGAGACAGGGGATCCAGCCCCAGCATTTT.

The chain combines TRBV5-6 with TRBJ2-1; the D is unclear. This CDR3 is built from 14 residues. CDR1 SGHDT and CDR2 YYEEEE come from the germline V gene. V gave up 0 bases and J gave up 1 base, with 5 bases separating them. For the CDR3, the DNA is TGTGCCAGCAGCTTGGTTAATTCCTACAATGAGCAGTTCTTC. Translating it yields CASSLVNSYNEQFF.

This chain joins TRBV7-9 and TRBJ1-2; perhaps TRBD1 as D (6 bases). The V and J ends lost 1 base and 7 bases respectively, with 13 bases between them. The CDR3 contains 14 residues. Germline V gene lookup returns CDR1 SEHNR and CDR2 FQNEAQ (reference sequence). CDR3 DNA: TGTGCCAGCAGCTTAGATACAGGGTCGGGTGGCTACACCTTC. It is translated as CASSLDTGSGGYTF.

The gene calls are TRBV27 and TRBJ2-7, with a tentative D call TRBD2 (6 bases). The CDR3 runs 15 residues. Trimming cost V 5 bases and J 4 bases, with 18 bases left between them. Germline V gives CDR1 MNHEY, CDR2 SMNVEV (reference sequence). As DNA, the CDR3 is TGTGCCAGCAGTCTGGGGGACTCCCCGGTTTACGAGCAGTACTTC. This encodes CASSLGDSPVYEQYF.

The rearrangement links TRBV6-5 to TRBJ2-1, with TRBD2 matching over 13 bases. Germline V gives CDR1 MNHEY, CDR2 SVGAGI. The CDR3 length is 13 residues. Losses at the gene ends were 11 bases for V and 6 bases for J; bases not matched to a gene: 4. The CDR3 is CAGRTSGSNEQFF. The CDR3 nucleotides are TGTGCCGGCCGGACTAGCGGGAGCAATGAGCAGTTCTTC.

V and J are TRBV19 and TRBJ1-6, with D possibly TRBD1 on 6 matching bases. Between the trimmed V and J ends, which lost 5 bases and 8 bases, there was a span of 13 bases. The CDR3 sequence is 14 residues long. In germline, CDR1 is LNHDA, CDR2 SQIVND (reference sequence). CDR3 nucleotide sequence: TGTGCCAGTAGTGGACCGGGGGCTTATTCACCCCTCCACTTT. Encoded protein: CASSGPGAYSPLHF.

The gene calls are TRBV25-1 and TRBJ1-4, with TRBD1 as a possible D gene (5 bases). Germline-derived CDR1 and CDR2 are MGHDK and SYGVNS. The CDR3 length is 14 residues. V gave up 0 bases and J gave up 10 bases, with 12 bases separating them. The CDR3 loop is CASSEYQGMAKLFF. The CDR3, as DNA: TGTGCCAGCAGTGAATATCAGGGAATGGCAAAACTGTTTTTT.

The chain is built from TRBV18 and TRBJ2-1, with no clear D. The V gene lost 6 bases and the J gene lost 6 bases, with 6 bases spanning the gap. Germline V gives CDR1 KGHSH, CDR2 LQKENI. This CDR3 is built from 11 residues. CDR3 residues: CASSNGNEQFF. Here the CDR3 DNA reads TGTGCCAGCTCGAACGGCAATGAGCAGTTCTTC.

The chain couples TRBV12-5 to TRBJ2-5; no definite D call. Looked up from germline, CDR1 is LGHNT and CDR2 is FRNRAP. V was trimmed by 7 bases and J by 1 base, leaving 10 bases between them. This CDR3 spans 13 amino acids. CDR3 in amino acids: CASAHHSQETQYF. The CDR3, as DNA: TGTGCTAGTGCCCATCACAGCCAAGAGACCCAGTACTTC.

This chain connects TRBV7-3 to TRBJ2-7; a possible D gene is TRBD1 (5 bases). This CDR3 is 14 amino acids long. CDR1 is SGHTA, CDR2 FQGTGA, per germline. The ends were cut back, 1 base at V and 2 bases at J, with 9 bases in the middle. CDR3 sequence: CASSLNPGPYEQYF. In DNA, the CDR3 is TGTGCCAGCAGCTTAAATCCAGGGCCCTACGAGCAGTACTTC.

The chain recombines TRBV7-8 with TRBJ1-3, with 7 bases that match TRBD1. Germline-derived CDR1 and CDR2 are SGHVS and FQNEAQ. V trimming: 5 bases; J trimming: 2 bases; junction bases outside the gene matches: 3. This CDR3 comprises 14 residues. The CDR3 DNA sequence: TGTGCCAGCAGCGCGACAGGGACTGGAAACACCATATATTTT. The encoded protein is CASSATGTGNTIYF.

This clone was detected once. The rearrangement links TRBV4-3 to TRBJ2-1; tentatively, D is TRBD1 or TRBD2 (5 bases each). V lost 3 bases and J lost 8, with 17 bases in between. Germline V gene data show CDR1 as LGHNA and CDR2 as YSLEER. The CDR3 totals 15 residues. The CDR3: CASSQSPGWGYEQFF. CDR3 DNA: TGCGCCAGCAGCCAGAGCCCGGGGTGGGGGTATGAGCAGTTCTTC.

This clone was seen a single time. The chain recombines TRBV21-1 with TRBJ2-1; whether TRBD1, the table's D call, matches the DNA was not checked. TRBV21-1 is shown as a pseudogene. CDR3 size: 14 residues. Here the CDR3 reads CARQGGKSYNEQFF. Written as DNA, the CDR3 is TGTGCCAGACAGGGGGGGAAAAGCTACAATGAGCAGTTCTTC.